This TCR beta chain is from a study of blood T cell repertoires in COVID-19. Study context: Donors in the United States, Italy and Spain gave samples during acute or convalescent COVID-19. T cells, B-cell-depleted T cells, or PBMCs provided the cDNA or gDNA that served as material.

As regards this clone: This specimen includes other DNA sequences encoding the same CDR3.

The repertoire was sequenced with immunoSEQ multiplex PCR; TCRdb's copy has only in-frame clones and lacks some. The sample shows 60,000 to 85,000 clones, approximately 86% of them seen only once. This CDR3 has 15 amino acids. Germline V gene sequence: CDR1 LNHDA, CDR2 SQIVND (reference sequence). V lost 3 bases, J lost 0 bases, and 6 bases lay in between. This sequence was found in a human donor in a cohort sampled during active COVID-19. Source material: peripheral blood. The chain has TRBV19 and TRBJ2-6, with a weak D call TRBD1 (6 bases). The CDR3, as DNA: TGTGCCAGTAGTATCAGGGGCTCTGGGGCCAACGTCCTGACTTTC. This encodes CASSIRGSGANVLTF.